The 29 T cell receptor beta chains below all came from one sample that was sequenced in a study of cytomegalovirus exposure and HLA in healthy donors. Primers: 60 Vbeta forward and 13 Jbeta reverse. Using immunoSEQ multiplex PCR, the repertoire was profiled, and TCRdb retains in-frame clones only, with some absent. Counted here are around 100,000 clones, approximately 7.6% occurring once; the ten biggest clones make up approximately 2.4%. Sequencing was performed on PBMCs. Every receptor here comes from a man aged 45-65 years in good health and CMV-seronegative.

This clone was counted a few times. The chain has TRBV9 and TRBJ1-3, with a possible D match to TRBD1 (5 bases). The CDR3 loop spans 15 amino acids. Trimming took off 3 bases at V and 0 bases at J, with 10 bases between the two ends. CDR1 is SGDLS, CDR2 YYNGEE, per germline. CDR3 in amino acids: CASSALGDSGNTIYF. DNA of the CDR3: TGTGCCAGCAGCGCCCTAGGGGACTCTGGAAACACCATATATTTT.

The CDR3 coding sequence is TGTGCCAGCAGTGAAAGACTAGCGGGAGAACTTGCCGGGGAGCTGTTTTTT. This translates into CASSERLAGELAGELFF. The gene calls are TRBV6-1 and TRBJ2-2; TRBD2 aligns across 12 bases. With 2 bases clipped from V and 6 bases from J, the junction kept 7 bases outside the gene matches. Germline V gene sequence: CDR1 MNHNS, CDR2 SASEGT. The CDR3 runs to 17 residues.

V is TRBV11-2 and J is TRBJ1-1, with TRBD1 identical over 11 bases. The germline V gene encodes CDR1 SGHAT and CDR2 FQNNGV. This CDR3 is built from 13 residues. V was pared by 4 bases and J by 8 bases, with 3 bases of the junction left unmatched. The CDR3 region is CASSWTGGEEAFF. The CDR3 coding sequence is TGTGCCAGCAGCTGGACAGGGGGCGAGGAAGCTTTCTTT.

In its sample, this clone was seen a few times. The rearrangement uses TRBV6-5 and TRBJ2-1, with TRBD2 identical over 9 bases. With 5 bases clipped from V and 5 bases from J, the junction kept 7 bases outside the gene matches. The germline V gene encodes CDR1 MNHEY and CDR2 SVGAGI. The CDR3 has 15 residues. CDR3 in amino acids: CASSPGLAWNNEQFF. CDR3 nucleotides: TGTGCCAGCAGTCCCGGACTAGCGTGGAACAATGAGCAGTTCTTC.

This clone has just a few counts. The chain employs TRBV6-6 and TRBJ2-7, with D possibly TRBD1 on 6 matching bases. Trimming left V 6 bases short and J 2 bases short, with 17 bases between. The CDR3 totals 15 residues. Germline CDR1 MNHNY, CDR2 SVGAGI (reference sequence). The CDR3 is CASRILGAETYEQYF. The CDR3 DNA reads TGTGCCAGCAGAATTTTGGGGGCAGAAACCTACGAGCAGTACTTC.

The sample holds a few counts of this clone. The chain employs TRBV4-2 and TRBJ2-5; the match to TRBD1 covers 8 bases. The V gene's germline CDR1 is LGHNA and CDR2 YNFKEQ. Trimming removed 0 bases from V and 4 bases from J; junction bases left unmatched: 7. The length of the CDR3 is 16 residues. The CDR3 protein is CASSQEGRGRTETQYF. CDR3 sequence (DNA): TGTGCCAGCAGCCAAGAGGGCAGGGGGCGCACAGAGACCCAGTACTTC.

The chain recombines TRBV7-8 with TRBJ2-2, with a possible D match to TRBD2 (5 bases). Deletions cut 5 bases from V and 3 bases from J, with 16 bases between. Germline CDR1 is SGHVS and CDR2 is FQNEAQ. The CDR3 loop spans 16 amino acids. The CDR3 protein is CASSAYGVDHTGELFF. The CDR3 nucleotides read TGTGCCAGCAGCGCTTACGGGGTTGATCACACCGGGGAGCTGTTTTTT.

This clone has only a few counts. The gene calls are TRBV29-1 and TRBJ1-2; unclear D gene. Trimming left V 1 base short and J 12 bases short, with 9 bases between. The CDR3 extends over 10 amino acids. Germline V gene lookup returns CDR1 SQVTM and CDR2 ANQGSEA. Written as DNA, the CDR3 is TGCAGCGTTGAAGTGGGCGTCCACACCTTC. It is translated as CSVEVGVHTF.

The chain combines TRBV27 with TRBJ1-2, with D perhaps TRBD1 (6 bases). Looked up from germline, CDR1 is MNHEY and CDR2 is SMNVEV (reference sequence). The V end lost 2 bases, the J end lost 8 bases, and 12 bases lay between the germline ends. CDR3 size: 13 residues. The CDR3 nucleotides read TGTGCCAGCAGTTTACCAGGGGCTCGGGGCTACACCTTC. Protein sequence: CASSLPGARGYTF.

This chain connects TRBV6-6 to TRBJ1-6, with TRBD1 identical over 7 bases. Germline CDR1 MNHNY, CDR2 SVGAGI (reference sequence). This CDR3 has 15 amino acids. Trimming took 8 bases from V and 7 from J; bases not matched to a gene: 11. The CDR3 here is CASSTEAGGNSPLHF. In DNA, the CDR3 is TGTGCCAGCTCCACCGAGGCAGGGGGGAATTCACCCCTCCACTTT.

The chain joins TRBV5-6 to TRBJ2-7; 8 nucleotides align to TRBD1. The V gene end was trimmed by 1 base and the J gene end by 7 bases; junction bases not matched to a gene: 10. Germline CDR1 reads SGHDT; CDR2 reads YYEEEE. CDR3 length: 15 amino acids. The DNA for the CDR3 is TGTGCCAGCAGCTTGTCTGGACAGGGAATATATGAGCAGTACTTC. It specifies CASSLSGQGIYEQYF.

This chain connects TRBV29-1 to TRBJ2-3; D perhaps matches TRBD1 (6 bases). V lost 3 bases and J 0 bases, leaving 10 bases between the germline ends. CDR3 length: 14 amino acids. Germline lookup yields CDR1 SQVTM and CDR2 ANQGSEA. CDR3 sequence (DNA): TGCAGCGTTGACGGGACAACTAGCACAGATACGCAGTATTTT. It specifies CSVDGTTSTDTQYF.

The rearrangement links TRBV5-1 to TRBJ2-7; maybe TRBD2 (7 bases). V was trimmed by 2 bases and J by 5 bases, leaving 14 bases between them. The CDR3 extends over 14 amino acids. Germline V gene lookup returns CDR1 SGHRS and CDR2 YFSETQ. The CDR3 sequence: CASSLGTRGDEQYF. Here the CDR3 DNA reads TGCGCCAGCAGCTTAGGGACACGGGGGGACGAGCAGTACTTC. Combining the CDR3 with reference TRBV5-1 and TRBJ2-7 gives the whole variable domain KAGVTQTPRYLIKTRGQQVTLSCSPISGHRSVSWYQQTPGQGLQFLFEYFSETQRNKGNFPGRFSGRQFSNSRSEMNVSTLELGDSALYLCASSLGTRGDEQYFGPGTRLTVT.

There are a few counts of this clone. The chain couples TRBV6-1 to TRBJ2-7; TRBD1 is a possible D gene (5 bases). Germline CDR1 is MNHNS and CDR2 is SASEGT. Trimming pared 6 bases from V and 4 bases from J, leaving 10 bases between. The CDR3 is 12 amino acids. The CDR3 reads CASSPDKYEQYF. The CDR3 DNA is TGTGCCAGCAGCCCGGACAAATACGAGCAGTACTTC.

The chain is built from TRBV5-4 and TRBJ2-2; 7 nucleotides line up with TRBD1. CDR1 and CDR2 from the germline V gene are SGHNT and YYREEE (reference sequence). Losses at the gene ends were 0 bases for V and 13 bases for J; bases not matched to a gene: 6. This CDR3 is 13 amino acids long. For the CDR3, the DNA is TGTGCCAGCAGCTTGGAAGAGGGGGCCGCGCTGTTTTTT. Translating gives CASSLEEGAALFF.

The chain is built from TRBV7-6 and TRBJ1-5, with D possibly TRBD1 on 5 matching bases. The CDR3 is made up of 13 amino acids. Germline CDR1 and CDR2: SGHVS and FNYEAQ. V gave up 5 bases and J gave up 9 bases, with 14 bases separating them. CDR3 residues: CASSRDGGSPQHF. CDR3 coding DNA: TGTGCCAGCAGCCGAGACGGGGGTTCGCCCCAGCATTTT.

The rearrangement links TRBV28 to TRBJ1-1; 7 nucleotides line up with TRBD1. The germline gives CDR1 MDHEN, CDR2 SYDVKM. J lost 4 bases, V lost 4 bases, and 12 bases had no gene match. This CDR3 region has 16 residues. Here the CDR3 reads CASSYRGRATSTEAFF. CDR3 DNA sequence: TGTGCCAGCAGTTACAGGGGCAGGGCTACAAGCACTGAAGCTTTCTTT.

This sequence joins TRBV10-3 and TRBJ1-4, with a weak D call TRBD1 (5 bases). This CDR3 contains 15 residues. Germline CDR1 and CDR2: ENHRY and SYGVKD. Between the trimmed V and J ends, which lost 6 bases and 8 bases, there was a span of 19 bases. The CDR3 reads CAISPGLGNGEKLFF. Here the CDR3 DNA reads TGTGCCATCAGCCCGGGACTCGGAAATGGGGAAAAACTGTTTTTT.

This clone turned up a few times. The chain is built from TRBV6-6 and TRBJ2-1, with D tentatively TRBD2 (5 bases). CDR3 length: 13 amino acids. Per germline, CDR1 MNHNY and CDR2 SVGAGI (reference sequence). Trimming cost V 6 bases and J 4 bases, with 10 bases left between them. The DNA of the CDR3 is TGTGCCAGCAGCCCACGCGGGTACAATGAGCAGTTCTTC. This encodes CASSPRGYNEQFF.

J is TRBJ1-2 and V is TRBV7-9, with D unresolved. Germline-derived CDR1 and CDR2 are SEHNR and FQNEAQ (reference sequence). Trimming pared 0 bases from V and 5 bases from J, leaving 13 bases between. The CDR3 is 15 residues long. This CDR3 is CASSLAVPYSYGYTF. CDR3 nucleotide sequence: TGTGCCAGCAGCTTAGCAGTCCCGTATAGTTATGGCTACACCTTC.

This chain uses TRBV5-1 with TRBJ2-5; TRBD2 matches at 8 bases. The CDR3 extends over 16 amino acids. After removal of 4 bases from V and 2 bases from J, the junction contained 10 bases not matched to a gene. Germline V CDR1 and CDR2: SGHRS, YFSETQ. For the CDR3, the DNA is TGCGCCAGCAGCCCCTCGGGGGGGGGCCCTCAAGAGACCCAGTACTTC. Its translation: CASSPSGGGPQETQYF.

The chain has TRBV29-1 and TRBJ2-7, with no clear D. V lost 8 bases to trimming and J lost 6 bases, with 17 bases between them. Germline V gene data show CDR1 as SQVTM and CDR2 as ANQGSEA. The length of the CDR3 is 12 residues. In DNA form, the CDR3 reads TGCAGCCTTGTTAATGGTCGAGGCGAGCAGTACTTC. This sequence encodes CSLVNGRGEQYF.

This clone was observed a handful of times. This chain uses TRBV6-5 with TRBJ2-7, with D possibly matching TRBD1 (5 bases). Looked up from germline, CDR1 is MNHEY and CDR2 is SVGAGI. The CDR3 consists of 14 residues. V was cut by 6 bases and J by 2 bases, with 14 bases left in between. CDR3 region: CASRPTGPPYEQYF. The CDR3 nucleotides read TGTGCCAGCAGACCCACAGGTCCTCCCTACGAGCAGTACTTC.

This clone was picked up a small number of times. The rearrangement joins TRBV30 to TRBJ1-5; possibly TRBD1 for D (5 bases). V shed 0 bases and J shed 3 bases, with 9 bases lying between them. Per the germline V gene, CDR1 is GTSNPN and CDR2 is SVGIG (reference sequence). The CDR3 loop spans 14 amino acids. This CDR3 is CAWSVGHNNQPQHF. Here the CDR3 DNA reads TGTGCCTGGAGTGTAGGACACAACAATCAGCCCCAGCATTTT.

This clone has just a few counts. The chain uses TRBV18 and TRBJ2-7; weak D call: TRBD1 (5 bases). V lost 1 base and J 3 bases, leaving 7 bases between the germline ends. This CDR3 has 13 residues. Germline values: CDR1 KGHSH, CDR2 LQKENI. CDR3 nucleotides: TGTGCCAGCTCACCACTTGACAGCTACGAGCAGTACTTC. Amino acids: CASSPLDSYEQYF.

The CDR3 bases are TGCGCCAGCCGCGAATACGGGGGGGCCCCCTACGAGCAGTACTTC. It codes for CASREYGGAPYEQYF. The chain is built from TRBV5-1 and TRBJ2-7, with TRBD2 identical over 8 bases. Per the germline V gene, CDR1 is SGHRS and CDR2 is YFSETQ. With V trimmed by 7 bases and J by 2 bases, 11 bases remained unmatched. This CDR3 is built from 15 residues.

A few counts support this clone. The V and J genes are TRBV19 and TRBJ1-2, with D maybe TRBD1 (6 bases). This CDR3 has 15 amino acids. V was clipped by 5 bases and J by 3 bases, with 16 bases between them. Germline-derived CDR1 and CDR2 are LNHDA and SQIVND (reference sequence). DNA of the CDR3: TGTGCCAGTAGTCAAACAGGGAATGGGGACTATGGCTACACCTTC. This sequence encodes CASSQTGNGDYGYTF.

J is TRBJ2-5 and V is TRBV28, with D possibly being TRBD2 (5 bases). Trimming cost V 6 bases and J 4 bases, with 24 bases left between them. The length of the CDR3 is 17 residues. Germline CDR1 MDHEN, CDR2 SYDVKM. CDR3 coding DNA: TGTGCCAGCAGCCCACCCCGGGCAGGACCCGGAGGAGAGACCCAGTACTTC. Amino acids: CASSPPRAGPGGETQYF.

This clone has only a few counts. The chain combines TRBV5-1 with TRBJ2-1; D possibly corresponds to TRBD1 (6 bases). The CDR3 spans 14 residues. Germline assignment: CDR1 SGHRS and CDR2 YFSETQ. The V and J ends lost 7 bases and 4 bases respectively, with 15 bases between them. The CDR3 reads CASWGLAGYNEQFF. CDR3 sequence (DNA): TGCGCCAGCTGGGGGCTAGCTGGGTACAATGAGCAGTTCTTC.